This T cell receptor beta chain was retrieved from a study of T cell responses to AZD1222 COVID-19 vaccine. General study results and limits: Spike-specific TCR breadth and depth both grew after two AZD1222 doses. Just a handful of people given AZD1222 tested seropositive at baseline. Donor demographics were predominantly white British with a female majority; clonal diversity may be underestimated.

The CDR3 has 16 residues. V shed 5 bases and J 6 bases; nucleotides not matched to a gene: 5. Germline CDR1 reads SGHTA; CDR2 reads FQGTGA. Concerning this clone itself: Antigen specificity is unknown.

Sequencing was performed with immunoSEQ multiplex PCR; in TCRdb, only in-frame clones are kept and a portion is missing. The sample includes 65,000 to 95,000 clones, approximately 90% of them seen just once. The sample was peripheral blood, taken on day 0 of MenACWY control vaccination. The chain recombines TRBV7-3 with TRBJ2-1; 15 positions agree with TRBD2. The TCR sequence derives from an adult in good health. The DNA for the CDR3 is TGTGCCAGCAGCACCGCGGGACTAGCGGGAGGCAATGAGCAGTTCTTC. Its protein product is CASSTAGLAGGNEQFF. The full variable domain, in which reference TRBV7-3 and TRBJ2-1 provide the parts outside the CDR3, is GAGVSQTPSNKVTEKGKYVELRCDPISGHTALYWYRQSLGQGPEFLIYFQGTGAADDSGLPNDRFFAVRPEGSVSTLKIQRTERGDSAVYLCASSTAGLAGGNEQFFGPGTRLTVL.